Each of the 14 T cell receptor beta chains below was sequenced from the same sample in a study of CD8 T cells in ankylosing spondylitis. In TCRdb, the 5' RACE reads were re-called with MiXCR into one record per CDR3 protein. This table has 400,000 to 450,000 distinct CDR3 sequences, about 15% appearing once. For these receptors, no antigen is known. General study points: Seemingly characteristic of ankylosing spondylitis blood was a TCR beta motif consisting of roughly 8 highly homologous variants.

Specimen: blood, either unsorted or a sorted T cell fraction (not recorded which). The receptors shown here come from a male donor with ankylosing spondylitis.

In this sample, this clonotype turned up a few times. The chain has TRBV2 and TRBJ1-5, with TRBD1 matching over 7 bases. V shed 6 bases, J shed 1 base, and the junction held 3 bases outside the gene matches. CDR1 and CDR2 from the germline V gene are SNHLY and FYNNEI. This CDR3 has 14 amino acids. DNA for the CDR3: TGTGCCAGCAGACAGACAGGGAGCAATCAGCCCCAGCATTTT. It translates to CASRQTGSNQPQHF.

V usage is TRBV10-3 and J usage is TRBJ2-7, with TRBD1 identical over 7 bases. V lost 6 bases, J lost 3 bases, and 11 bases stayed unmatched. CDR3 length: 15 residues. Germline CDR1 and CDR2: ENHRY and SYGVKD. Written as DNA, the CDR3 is TGTGCCATCAGATACAGGGGTTCCATATACTACGAGCAGTACTTC. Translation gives CAIRYRGSIYYEQYF.

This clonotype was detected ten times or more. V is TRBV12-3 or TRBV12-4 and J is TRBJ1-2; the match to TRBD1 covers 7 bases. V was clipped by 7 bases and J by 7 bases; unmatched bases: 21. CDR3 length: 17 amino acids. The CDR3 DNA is TGTGCCAGCACCCACCGGCGCGGCAACAGGGGAGATCTTGGCTACACCTTC. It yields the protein CASTHRRGNRGDLGYTF.

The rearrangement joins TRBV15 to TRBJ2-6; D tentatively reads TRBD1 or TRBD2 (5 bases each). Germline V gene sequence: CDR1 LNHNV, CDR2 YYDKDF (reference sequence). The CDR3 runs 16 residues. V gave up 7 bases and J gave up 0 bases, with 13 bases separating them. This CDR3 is CATNRDGSSGANVLTF. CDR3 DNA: TGTGCCACCAACCGGGACGGCAGCTCTGGGGCCAACGTCCTGACTTTC.

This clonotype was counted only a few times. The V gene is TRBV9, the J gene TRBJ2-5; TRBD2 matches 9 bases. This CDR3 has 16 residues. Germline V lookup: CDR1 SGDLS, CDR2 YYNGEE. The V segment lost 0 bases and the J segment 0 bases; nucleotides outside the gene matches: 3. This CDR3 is CASSVDSGGHQETQYF. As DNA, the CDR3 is TGTGCCAGCAGCGTAGATAGCGGGGGCCACCAAGAGACCCAGTACTTC.

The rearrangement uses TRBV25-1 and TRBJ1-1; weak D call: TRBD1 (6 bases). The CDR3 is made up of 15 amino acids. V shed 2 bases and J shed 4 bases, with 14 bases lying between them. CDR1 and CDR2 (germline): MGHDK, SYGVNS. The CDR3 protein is CASSEGGGRGTEAFF. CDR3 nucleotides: TGTGCCAGCAGTGAAGGAGGGGGAAGGGGCACTGAAGCTTTCTTT.

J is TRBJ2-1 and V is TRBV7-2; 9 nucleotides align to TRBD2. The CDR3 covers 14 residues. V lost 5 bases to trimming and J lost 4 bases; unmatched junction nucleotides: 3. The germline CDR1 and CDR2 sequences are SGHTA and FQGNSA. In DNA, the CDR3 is TGTGCCAGCAGCCAGCGGGGGGCTTACAATGAGCAGTTCTTC. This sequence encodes CASSQRGAYNEQFF.

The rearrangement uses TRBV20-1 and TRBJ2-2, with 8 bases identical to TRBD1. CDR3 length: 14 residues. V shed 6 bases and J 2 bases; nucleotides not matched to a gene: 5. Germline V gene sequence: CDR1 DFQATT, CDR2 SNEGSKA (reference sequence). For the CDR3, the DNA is TGCAGTGCGCCTACAGGGGGTAACACCGGGGAGCTGTTTTTT. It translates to CSAPTGGNTGELFF.

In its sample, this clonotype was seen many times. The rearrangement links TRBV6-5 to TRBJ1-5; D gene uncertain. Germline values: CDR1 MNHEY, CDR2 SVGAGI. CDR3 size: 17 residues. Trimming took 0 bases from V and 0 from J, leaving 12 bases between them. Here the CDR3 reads CASSYSNQAASNQPQHF. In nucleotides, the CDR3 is TGTGCCAGCAGTTACTCGAATCAGGCAGCTAGCAATCAGCCCCAGCATTTT.

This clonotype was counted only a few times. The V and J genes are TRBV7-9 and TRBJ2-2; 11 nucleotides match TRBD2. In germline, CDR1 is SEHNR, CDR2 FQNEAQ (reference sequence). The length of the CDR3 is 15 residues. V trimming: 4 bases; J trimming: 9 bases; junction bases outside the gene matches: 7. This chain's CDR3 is CASSSQGLAVRELFF. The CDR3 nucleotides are TGTGCCAGCAGCTCGCAGGGACTAGCGGTCCGGGAGCTGTTTTTT.

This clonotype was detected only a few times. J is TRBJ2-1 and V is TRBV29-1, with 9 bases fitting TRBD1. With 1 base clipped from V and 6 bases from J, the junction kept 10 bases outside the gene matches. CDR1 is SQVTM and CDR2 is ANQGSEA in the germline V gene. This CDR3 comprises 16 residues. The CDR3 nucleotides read TGCAGCGTTGAAGGGGGGACAGGGATTGGTGTCAATGAGCAGTTCTTC. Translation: CSVEGGTGIGVNEQFF.

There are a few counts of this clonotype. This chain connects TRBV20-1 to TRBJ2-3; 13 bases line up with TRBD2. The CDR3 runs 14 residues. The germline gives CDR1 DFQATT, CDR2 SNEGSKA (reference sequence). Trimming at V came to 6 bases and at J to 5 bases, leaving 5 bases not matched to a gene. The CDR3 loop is CSATSGRVGDTQYF. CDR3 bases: TGCAGTGCAACTAGCGGGAGGGTTGGAGATACGCAGTATTTT.

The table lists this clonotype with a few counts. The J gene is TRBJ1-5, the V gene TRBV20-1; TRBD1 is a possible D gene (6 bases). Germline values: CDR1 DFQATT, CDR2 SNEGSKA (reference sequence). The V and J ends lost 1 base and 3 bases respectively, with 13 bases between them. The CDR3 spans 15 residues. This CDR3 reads CSARGGGGVNQPQHF. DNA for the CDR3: TGCAGTGCTAGAGGTGGAGGGGGGGTCAATCAGCCCCAGCATTTT.

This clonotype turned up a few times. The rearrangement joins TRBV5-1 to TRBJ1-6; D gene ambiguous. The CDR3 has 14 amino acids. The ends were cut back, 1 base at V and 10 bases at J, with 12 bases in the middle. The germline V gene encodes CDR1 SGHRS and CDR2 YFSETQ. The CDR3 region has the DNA TGCGCCAGCAGCTTGCTCGTAACGGGGTCACCCCTCCACTTT. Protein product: CASSLLVTGSPLHF.